This T cell receptor (beta chain) was identified during a study of blood T cell repertoires in COVID-19. Whole-study context: COVID-19 samples collected from the United States, Italy and Spain covered acute and convalescent phases. The analysed material was cDNA or gDNA that came from T cells, B-cell-depleted T cells, or PBMCs.

Per the authors' pipeline: Researchers report that nucleated cell counts were estimated from reference gene primer amplification. The repertoire was sequenced with immunoSEQ multiplex PCR; TCRdb's copy has only in-frame clones and lacks some. The V and J calls and clone size come from that table; D and trimming were worked out from the DNA. Here the sample spans 260,000 or so clones, over 75% being singletons. The CDR3 sequence is 16 residues long. Germline CDR1 is SEHNR and CDR2 is FQNEAQ (reference sequence). With 2 bases removed from V and 3 bases from J, the gap between germline ends came to 16 bases.

The sequence was collected from a human donor in a cohort sampled during active COVID-19. The chain links TRBV7-9 to TRBJ2-5, with TRBD1 as a possible D gene (6 bases). Sequences were obtained from peripheral blood. CDR3 sequence (DNA): TGTGCCAGCAGCTTAAATTACGGGACATCTGAAGAGACCCAGTACTTC. This sequence encodes CASSLNYGTSEETQYF.